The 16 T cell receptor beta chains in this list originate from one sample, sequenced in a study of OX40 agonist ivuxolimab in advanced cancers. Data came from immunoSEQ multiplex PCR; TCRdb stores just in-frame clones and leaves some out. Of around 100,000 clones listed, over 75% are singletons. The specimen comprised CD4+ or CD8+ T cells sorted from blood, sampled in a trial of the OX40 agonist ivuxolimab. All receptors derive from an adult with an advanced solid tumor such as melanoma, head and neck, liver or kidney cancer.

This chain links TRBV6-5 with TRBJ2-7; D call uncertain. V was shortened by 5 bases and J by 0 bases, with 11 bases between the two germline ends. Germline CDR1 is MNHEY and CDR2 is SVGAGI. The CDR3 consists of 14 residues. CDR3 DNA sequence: TGTGCCAGCAGTGAGACGGTGAGCTCCTACGAGCAGTACTTC. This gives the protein CASSETVSSYEQYF.

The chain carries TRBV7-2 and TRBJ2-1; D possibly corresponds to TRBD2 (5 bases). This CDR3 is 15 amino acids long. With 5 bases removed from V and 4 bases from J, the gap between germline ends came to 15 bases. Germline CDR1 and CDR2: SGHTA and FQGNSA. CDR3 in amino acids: CASSALGRSYNEQFF. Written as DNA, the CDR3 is TGTGCCAGCAGCGCACTAGGGCGGAGTTACAATGAGCAGTTCTTC.

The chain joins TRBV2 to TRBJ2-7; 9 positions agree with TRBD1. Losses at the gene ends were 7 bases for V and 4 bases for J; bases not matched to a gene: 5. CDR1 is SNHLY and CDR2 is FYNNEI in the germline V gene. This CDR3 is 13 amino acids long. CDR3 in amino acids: CASKRTGVYEQYF. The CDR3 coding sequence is TGTGCCAGCAAAAGGACAGGGGTGTACGAGCAGTACTTC.

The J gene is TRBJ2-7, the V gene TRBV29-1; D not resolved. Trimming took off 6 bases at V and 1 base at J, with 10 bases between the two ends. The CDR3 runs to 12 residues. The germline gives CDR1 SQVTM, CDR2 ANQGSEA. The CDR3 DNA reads TGCAGCGTGATCGACGGATCCTACGAGCAGTACTTC. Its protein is CSVIDGSYEQYF.

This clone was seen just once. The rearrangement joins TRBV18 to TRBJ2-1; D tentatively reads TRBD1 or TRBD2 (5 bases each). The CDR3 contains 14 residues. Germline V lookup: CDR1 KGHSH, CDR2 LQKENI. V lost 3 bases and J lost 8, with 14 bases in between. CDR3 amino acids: CASSPGATHDEQFF. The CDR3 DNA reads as TGTGCCAGCTCACCCGGGGCGACACACGATGAGCAGTTCTTC.

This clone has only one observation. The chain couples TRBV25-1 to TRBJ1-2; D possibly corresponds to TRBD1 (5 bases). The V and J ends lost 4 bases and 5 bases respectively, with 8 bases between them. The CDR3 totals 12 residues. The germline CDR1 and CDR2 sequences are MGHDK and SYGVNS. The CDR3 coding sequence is TGTGCCAGCAGTGGTGGGGGTTATGGCTACACCTTC. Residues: CASSGGGYGYTF.

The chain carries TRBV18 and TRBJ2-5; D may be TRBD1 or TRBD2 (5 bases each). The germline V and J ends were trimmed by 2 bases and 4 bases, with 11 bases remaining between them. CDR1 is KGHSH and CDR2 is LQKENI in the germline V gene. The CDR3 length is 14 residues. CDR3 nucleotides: TGTGCCAGCTCACCAGGAACAGGAGGAGAGACCCAGTACTTC. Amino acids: CASSPGTGGETQYF.

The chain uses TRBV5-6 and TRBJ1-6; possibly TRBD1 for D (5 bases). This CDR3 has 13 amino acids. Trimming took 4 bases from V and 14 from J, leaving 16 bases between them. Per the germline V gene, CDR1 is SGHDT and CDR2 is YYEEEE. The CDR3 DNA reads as TGTGCCAGCAGCGCTGGACACCCGTCGGCCCTCCACTTT. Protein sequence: CASSAGHPSALHF.

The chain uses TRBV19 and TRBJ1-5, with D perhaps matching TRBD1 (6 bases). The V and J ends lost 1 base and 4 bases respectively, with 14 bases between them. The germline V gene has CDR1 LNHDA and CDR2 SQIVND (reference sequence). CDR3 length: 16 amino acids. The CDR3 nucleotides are TGTGCCAGTAGTATAGTTCGGGGGGCTGGTAATCAGCCCCAGCATTTT. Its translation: CASSIVRGAGNQPQHF.

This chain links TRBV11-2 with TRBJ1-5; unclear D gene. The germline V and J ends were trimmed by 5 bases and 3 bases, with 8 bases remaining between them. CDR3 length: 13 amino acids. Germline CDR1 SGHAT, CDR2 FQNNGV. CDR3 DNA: TGTGCCAGCAGCGGCGGTTACAATCAGCCCCAGCATTTT. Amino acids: CASSGGYNQPQHF.

This chain's CDR3 is CASSPQASGRNNEQFF. CDR3 sequence (DNA): TGTGCCAGCTCACCACAAGCTAGCGGGAGAAACAATGAGCAGTTCTTC. The gene calls are TRBV18 and TRBJ2-1, with TRBD2 matching over 10 bases. The CDR3 runs to 16 residues. Germline V gene lookup returns CDR1 KGHSH and CDR2 LQKENI. The V and J ends lost 1 base and 5 bases, in that order; junction bases with no gene match: 5.

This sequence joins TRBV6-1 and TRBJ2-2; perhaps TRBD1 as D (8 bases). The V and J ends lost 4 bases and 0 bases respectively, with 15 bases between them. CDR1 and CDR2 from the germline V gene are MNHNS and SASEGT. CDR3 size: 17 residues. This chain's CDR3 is CASSVYRGGTNTGELFF. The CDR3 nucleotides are TGTGCCAGCAGTGTATACAGGGGGGGTACGAACACCGGGGAGCTGTTTTTT.

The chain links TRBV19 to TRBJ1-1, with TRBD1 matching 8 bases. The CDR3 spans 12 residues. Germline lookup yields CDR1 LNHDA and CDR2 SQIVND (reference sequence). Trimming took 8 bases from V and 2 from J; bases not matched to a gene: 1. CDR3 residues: CASGQGNTEAFF. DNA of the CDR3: TGTGCCAGTGGACAGGGCAACACTGAAGCTTTCTTT.

CDR3 DNA sequence: TGTGCCAGCAGTTTAACATCAGGGTTCAATGAGCAGTTCTTC. It yields the protein CASSLTSGFNEQFF. The chain carries TRBV27 and TRBJ2-1; D might be TRBD1 (5 bases). Germline V gene sequence: CDR1 MNHEY, CDR2 SMNVEV (reference sequence). The V end lost 2 bases, the J end lost 6 bases, and 11 bases lay between the germline ends. This CDR3 has 14 residues.

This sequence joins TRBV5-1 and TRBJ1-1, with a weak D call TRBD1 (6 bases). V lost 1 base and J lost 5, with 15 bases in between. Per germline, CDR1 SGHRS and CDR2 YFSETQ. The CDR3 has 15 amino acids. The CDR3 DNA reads TGCGCCAGCAGCTTGTACTCAAAGGGGGGGACTGAAGCTTTCTTT. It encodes CASSLYSKGGTEAFF.

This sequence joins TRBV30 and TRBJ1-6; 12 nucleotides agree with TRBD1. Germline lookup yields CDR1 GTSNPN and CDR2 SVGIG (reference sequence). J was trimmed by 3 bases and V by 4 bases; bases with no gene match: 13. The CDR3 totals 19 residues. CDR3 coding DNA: TGTGCCTGGACCAGGGGAGGGACAGGGGGCCTCTTCTATAATTCACCCCTCCACTTT. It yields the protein CAWTRGGTGGLFYNSPLHF.